One sample yielded the 4 T cell receptor beta chains listed below, sequenced in a study of somatic mutations in cytotoxic T cells in rheumatoid arthritis. Clones were sequenced by immunoSEQ multiplex PCR, and TCRdb holds only the in-frame ones, with some missing. The sample holds tens of thousands of clones, more than 65% seen once. Sequencing was done on a sample of CD8+ T cells sorted from blood. These receptors were collected from an adult with rheumatoid arthritis.

The rearrangement joins TRBV10-2 to TRBJ2-4, with TRBD2 matching 15 bases. Germline CDR1 and CDR2: WSHSY and SAAADI. J gave up 11 bases and V 6 bases, and 8 bases lay outside the gene matches. The length of the CDR3 is 15 residues. DNA of the CDR3: TGCGCCAGCAGCGTTAGAGGACTAGCGGGAGGGGTTCAGTACTTC. Amino acids: CASSVRGLAGGVQYF.

The J gene is TRBJ2-1, the V gene TRBV4-1; D not certain. The CDR3 spans 13 residues. Germline V lookup: CDR1 MGHRA, CDR2 YSYEKL. With 4 bases removed from V and 2 bases from J, the gap between germline ends came to 6 bases. The CDR3 here is CASSLDPYNEQFF. In DNA, the CDR3 is TGCGCCAGCAGCCTAGACCCCTACAATGAGCAGTTCTTC.

The chain has TRBV7-8 and TRBJ2-5, with 11 bases identical to TRBD2. Trimming at V came to 5 bases and at J to 2 bases, leaving 7 bases not matched to a gene. The CDR3 totals 16 residues. Germline CDR1 SGHVS, CDR2 FQNEAQ. The CDR3 loop is CASSLRLAGRQETQYF. The CDR3 DNA reads TGTGCCAGCAGCCTTCGACTAGCGGGAAGGCAAGAGACCCAGTACTTC.

The V call is TRBV6-5, the J call TRBJ1-5; D perhaps matches TRBD1 (6 bases). The CDR3 covers 13 residues. V was shortened by 6 bases and J by 6 bases, with 12 bases between the two germline ends. The V gene's germline CDR1 is MNHEY and CDR2 SVGAGI. The CDR3 DNA reads TGTGCCAGCAGGAACGGACAGAGTCAGCCCCAGCATTTT. Translating gives CASRNGQSQPQHF.